This TCR beta chain comes out of a study of graft-versus-host responses after intestinal transplantation. Using immunoSEQ multiplex PCR, the repertoire was profiled, and TCRdb retains in-frame clones only, with some absent. The repertoire holds just under 50,000 clones, with approximately 84% as singletons. Germline values: CDR1 SGHNT, CDR2 YYREEE (reference sequence). Trimming removed 0 bases at V and 6 bases at J, with 10 bases between. This CDR3 has 14 residues. As regards this clone: Its antigen is as yet unknown.

The TCR comes from a human donor who was the organ donor for an intestinal transplant. This specimen consisted of unstimulated CD4+ T cells sorted from spleen or lymph node cells, obtained before transplant. The V call is TRBV5-4, the J call TRBJ1-5; D unresolved. The CDR3 region is CASSLDPDRQPQHF. The CDR3 DNA reads TGTGCCAGCAGCTTGGATCCGGATCGTCAGCCCCAGCATTTT.